The clone carrying this T cell receptor beta chain was recorded once. The V end was cut by 0 bases, the J end by 9 bases, with 7 bases between. Germline assignment: CDR1 SGHRS and CDR2 YFSETQ. This CDR3 comprises 12 residues. The data belong to a study of control samples from healthy donors and cancer patients. Repertoires were generated with immunoSEQ multiplex PCR, while TCRdb's copy carries only in-frame clones and drops some. This table has fewer than 500,000 clones, about 93% appearing once. Material for sequencing was PBMCs. The sequence was collected from a man aged 40-49 years with head and neck cancer. The gene calls are TRBV5-1 and TRBJ2-1, with a tentative D call TRBD2 (5 bases). The CDR3 bases are TGCGCCAGCAGCTTGGAACTAGTTGAGCAGTTCTTC. This sequence encodes CASSLELVEQFF.